The entry below describes one TCR beta chain. V was clipped by 7 bases and J by 4 bases, with 13 bases between them. The CDR3 consists of 13 residues. Germline-derived CDR1 and CDR2 are ENHRY and SYGVKD. These data are taken from a study of CD8+ T cells in alopecia areata. Stated treatment: oral pan-JAK inhibitor, 5-10 mg twice daily. cDNA reverse transcribed from extracted RNA served as the sequencing template. Sequencing used immunoSEQ multiplex PCR; TCRdb keeps in-frame clones, though not all of them. The table lists roughly 120,000 clones, about 54% of them singletons. This sample comprised CD8+ T cells sorted from blood, obtained at week 4, from a patient treated with tofacitinib. The TCR originated in a human donor with alopecia areata. The V gene is TRBV10-3, the J gene TRBJ2-5; D is tentatively TRBD1 or TRBD2 (5 bases each). CDR3 nucleotides: TGTGCCATCACCGACCCGGGGCTAGAGACCCAGTACTTC. It is translated as CAITDPGLETQYF.